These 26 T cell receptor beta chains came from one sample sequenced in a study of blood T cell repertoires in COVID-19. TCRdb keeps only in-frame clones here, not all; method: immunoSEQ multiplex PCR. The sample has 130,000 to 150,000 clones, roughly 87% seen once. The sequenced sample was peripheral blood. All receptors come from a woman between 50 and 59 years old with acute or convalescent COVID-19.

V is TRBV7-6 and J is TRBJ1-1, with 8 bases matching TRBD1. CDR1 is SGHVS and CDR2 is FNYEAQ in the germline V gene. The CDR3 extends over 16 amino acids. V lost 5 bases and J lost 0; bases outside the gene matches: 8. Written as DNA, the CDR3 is TGTGCCAGCAGCCCTAGGACAGGGACGTTGAACACTGAAGCTTTCTTT. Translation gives CASSPRTGTLNTEAFF.

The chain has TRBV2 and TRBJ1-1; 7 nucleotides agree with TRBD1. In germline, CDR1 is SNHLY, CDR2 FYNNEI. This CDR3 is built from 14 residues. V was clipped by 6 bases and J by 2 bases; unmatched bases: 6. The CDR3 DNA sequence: TGTGCCAGCAGGAGGGGGCGAAGTAACACTGAAGCTTTCTTT. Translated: CASRRGRSNTEAFF.

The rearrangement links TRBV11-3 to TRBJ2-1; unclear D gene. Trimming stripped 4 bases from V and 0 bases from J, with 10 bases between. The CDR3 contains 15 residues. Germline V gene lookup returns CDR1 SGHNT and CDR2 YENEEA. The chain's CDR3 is CASSSGALSYNEQFF. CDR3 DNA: TGTGCCAGCAGCTCCGGTGCCCTCTCCTACAATGAGCAGTTCTTC.

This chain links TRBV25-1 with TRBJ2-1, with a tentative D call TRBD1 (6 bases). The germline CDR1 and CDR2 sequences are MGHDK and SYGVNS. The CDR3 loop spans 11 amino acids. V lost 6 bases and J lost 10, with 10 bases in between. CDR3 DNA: TGTGCCAGCAGAGGACAGCAAGAGCAGTTCTTC. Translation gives CASRGQQEQFF.

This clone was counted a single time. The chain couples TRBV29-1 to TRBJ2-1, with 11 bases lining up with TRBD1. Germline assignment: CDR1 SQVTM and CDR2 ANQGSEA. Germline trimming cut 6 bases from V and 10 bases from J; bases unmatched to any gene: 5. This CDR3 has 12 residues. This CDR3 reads CSVGQGAAEQFF. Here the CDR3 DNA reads TGCAGCGTCGGACAGGGGGCGGCGGAGCAGTTCTTC.

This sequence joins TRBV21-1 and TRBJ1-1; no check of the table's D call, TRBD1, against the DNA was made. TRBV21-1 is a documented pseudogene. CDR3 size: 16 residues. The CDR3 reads CASSCPSGVLNTEAFF. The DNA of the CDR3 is TGTGCCAGCAGCTGCCCTTCAGGGGTCCTGAACACTGAAGCTTTCTTT.

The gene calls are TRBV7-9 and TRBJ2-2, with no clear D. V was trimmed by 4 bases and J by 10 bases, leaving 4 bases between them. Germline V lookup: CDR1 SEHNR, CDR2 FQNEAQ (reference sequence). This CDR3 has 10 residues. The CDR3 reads CASSSVELFF. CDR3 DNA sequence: TGTGCCAGCAGCTCCGTGGAGCTGTTTTTT.

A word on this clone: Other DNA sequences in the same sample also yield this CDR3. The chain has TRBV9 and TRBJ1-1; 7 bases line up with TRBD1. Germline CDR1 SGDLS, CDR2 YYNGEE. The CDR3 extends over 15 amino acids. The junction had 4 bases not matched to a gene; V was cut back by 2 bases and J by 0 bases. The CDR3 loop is CASSVTGRMNTEAFF. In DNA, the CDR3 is TGTGCCAGCAGCGTGACAGGGCGCATGAACACTGAAGCTTTCTTT.

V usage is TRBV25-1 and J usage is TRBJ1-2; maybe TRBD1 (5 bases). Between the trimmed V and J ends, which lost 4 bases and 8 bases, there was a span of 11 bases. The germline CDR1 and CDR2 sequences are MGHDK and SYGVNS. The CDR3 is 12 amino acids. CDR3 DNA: TGTGCCAGCAGTGGGACACACCGCGGCTACACCTTC. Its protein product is CASSGTHRGYTF.

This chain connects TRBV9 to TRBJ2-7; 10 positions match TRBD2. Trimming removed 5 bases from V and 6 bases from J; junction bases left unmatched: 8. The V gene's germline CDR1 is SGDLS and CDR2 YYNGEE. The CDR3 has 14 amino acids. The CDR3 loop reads CASSPTSGWVEQYF. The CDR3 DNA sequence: TGTGCCAGCAGTCCGACTAGCGGGTGGGTCGAGCAGTACTTC.

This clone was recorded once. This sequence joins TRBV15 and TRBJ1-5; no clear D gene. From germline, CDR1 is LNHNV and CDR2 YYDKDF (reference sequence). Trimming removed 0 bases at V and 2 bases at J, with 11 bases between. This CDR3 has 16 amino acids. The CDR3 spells CATSRDPAVGNQPQHF. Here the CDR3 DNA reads TGTGCCACCAGCAGAGATCCAGCGGTTGGCAATCAGCCCCAGCATTTT.

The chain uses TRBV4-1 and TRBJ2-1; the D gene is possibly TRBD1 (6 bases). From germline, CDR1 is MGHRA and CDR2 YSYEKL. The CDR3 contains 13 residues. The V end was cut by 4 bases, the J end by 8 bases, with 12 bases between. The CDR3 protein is CASSRWTVDEQFF. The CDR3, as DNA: TGCGCCAGCAGCCGGTGGACAGTTGATGAGCAGTTCTTC.

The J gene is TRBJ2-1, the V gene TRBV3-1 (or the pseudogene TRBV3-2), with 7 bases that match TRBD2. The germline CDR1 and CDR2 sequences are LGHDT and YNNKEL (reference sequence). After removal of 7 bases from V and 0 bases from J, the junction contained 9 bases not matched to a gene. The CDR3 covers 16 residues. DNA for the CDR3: TGTGCCAGCACGCGGGGGTTAAGGAGCTCCTACAATGAGCAGTTCTTC. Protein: CASTRGLRSSYNEQFF.

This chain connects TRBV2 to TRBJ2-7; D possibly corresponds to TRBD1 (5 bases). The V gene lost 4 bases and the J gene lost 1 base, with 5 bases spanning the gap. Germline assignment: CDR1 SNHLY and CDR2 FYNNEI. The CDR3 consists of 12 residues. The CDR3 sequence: CASSGQSYEQYF. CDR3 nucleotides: TGTGCCAGCAGTGGACAGTCCTACGAGCAGTACTTC.

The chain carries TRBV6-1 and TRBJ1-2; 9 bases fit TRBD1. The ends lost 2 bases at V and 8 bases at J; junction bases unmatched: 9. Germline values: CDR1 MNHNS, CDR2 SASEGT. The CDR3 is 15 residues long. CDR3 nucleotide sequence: TGTGCCAGCAGTGAAATGGACAGGGGTGTTCGGGGCTACACCTTC. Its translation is CASSEMDRGVRGYTF.

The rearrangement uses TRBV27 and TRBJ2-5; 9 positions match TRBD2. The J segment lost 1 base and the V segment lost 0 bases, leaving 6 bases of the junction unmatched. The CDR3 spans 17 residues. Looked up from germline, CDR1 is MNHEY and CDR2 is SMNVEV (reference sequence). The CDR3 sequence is CASSLSGLAGPQETQYF. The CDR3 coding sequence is TGTGCCAGCAGTTTATCGGGGCTAGCGGGGCCCCAAGAGACCCAGTACTTC.

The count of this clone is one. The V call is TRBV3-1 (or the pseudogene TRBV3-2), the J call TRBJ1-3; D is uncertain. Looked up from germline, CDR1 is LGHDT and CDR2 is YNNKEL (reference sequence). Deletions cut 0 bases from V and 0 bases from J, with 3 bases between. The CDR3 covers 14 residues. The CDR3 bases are TGTGCCAGCAGCCAAGATAGCTCTGGAAACACCATATATTTT. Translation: CASSQDSSGNTIYF.

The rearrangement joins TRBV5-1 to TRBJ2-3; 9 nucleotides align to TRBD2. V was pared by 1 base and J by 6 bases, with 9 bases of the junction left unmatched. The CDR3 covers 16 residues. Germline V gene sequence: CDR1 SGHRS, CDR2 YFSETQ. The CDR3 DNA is TGCGCCAGCAGCTTGAGGGGGCCTAGCGGGACGGATACGCAGTATTTT. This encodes CASSLRGPSGTDTQYF.

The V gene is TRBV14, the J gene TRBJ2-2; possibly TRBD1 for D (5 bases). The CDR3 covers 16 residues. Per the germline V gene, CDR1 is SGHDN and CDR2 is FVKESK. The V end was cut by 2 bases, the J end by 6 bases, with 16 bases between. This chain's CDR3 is CASSQSAGFKPGELFF. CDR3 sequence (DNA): TGTGCCAGCAGCCAATCCGCAGGGTTCAAGCCCGGGGAGCTGTTTTTT.

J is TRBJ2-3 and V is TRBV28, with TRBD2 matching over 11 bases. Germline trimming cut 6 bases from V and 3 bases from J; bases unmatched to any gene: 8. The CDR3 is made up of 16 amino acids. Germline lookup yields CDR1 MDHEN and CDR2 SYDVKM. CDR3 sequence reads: CASSSPLAGGTDTQYF. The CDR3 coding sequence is TGTGCCAGCAGCAGCCCCCTAGCGGGGGGTACAGATACGCAGTATTTT.

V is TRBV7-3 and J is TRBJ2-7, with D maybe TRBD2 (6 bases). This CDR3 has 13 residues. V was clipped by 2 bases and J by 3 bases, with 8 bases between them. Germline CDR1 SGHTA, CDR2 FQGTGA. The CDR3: CASSLAGSYEQYF. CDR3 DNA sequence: TGTGCCAGCAGCTTAGCGGGGAGCTACGAGCAGTACTTC. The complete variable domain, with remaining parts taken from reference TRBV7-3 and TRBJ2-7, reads GAGVSQTPSNKVTEKGKYVELRCDPISGHTALYWYRQSLGQGPEFLIYFQGTGAADDSGLPNDRFFAVRPEGSVSTLKIQRTERGDSAVYLCASSLAGSYEQYFGPGTRLTVT.

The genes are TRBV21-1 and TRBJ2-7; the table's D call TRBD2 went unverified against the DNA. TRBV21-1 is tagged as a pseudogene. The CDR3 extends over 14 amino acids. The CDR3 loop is CASSNKGGRYEQYF. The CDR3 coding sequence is TGTGCCAGCAGCAACAAGGGCGGGAGGTACGAGCAGTACTTC.

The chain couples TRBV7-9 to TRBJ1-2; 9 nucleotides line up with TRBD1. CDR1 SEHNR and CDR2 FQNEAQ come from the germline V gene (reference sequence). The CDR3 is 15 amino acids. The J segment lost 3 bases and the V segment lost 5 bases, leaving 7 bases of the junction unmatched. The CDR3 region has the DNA TGTGCCAGCAGCAGCCGGGACAGGGTTGACTATGGCTACACCTTC. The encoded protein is CASSSRDRVDYGYTF. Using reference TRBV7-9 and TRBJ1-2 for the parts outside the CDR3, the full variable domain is DTGVSQNPRHKITKRGQNVTFRCDPISEHNRLYWYRQTLGQGPEFLTYFQNEAQLEKSRLLSDRFSAERPKGSFSTLEIQRTEQGDSAMYLCASSSRDRVDYGYTFGSGTRLTVV.

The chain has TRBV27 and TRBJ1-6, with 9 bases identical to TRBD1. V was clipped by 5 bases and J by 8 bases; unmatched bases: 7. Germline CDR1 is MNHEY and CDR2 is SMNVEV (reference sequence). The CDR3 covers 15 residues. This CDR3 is CASSPSGQGYSPLHF. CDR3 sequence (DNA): TGTGCCAGCAGTCCATCGGGACAGGGTTATTCACCCCTCCACTTT.

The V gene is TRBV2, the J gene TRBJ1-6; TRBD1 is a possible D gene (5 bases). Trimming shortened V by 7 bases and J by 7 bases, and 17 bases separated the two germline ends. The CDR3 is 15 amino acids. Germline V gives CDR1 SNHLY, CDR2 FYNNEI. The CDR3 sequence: CASTKVQGLNSPLHF. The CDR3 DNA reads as TGTGCCAGCACCAAAGTCCAGGGACTCAATTCACCCCTCCACTTT.

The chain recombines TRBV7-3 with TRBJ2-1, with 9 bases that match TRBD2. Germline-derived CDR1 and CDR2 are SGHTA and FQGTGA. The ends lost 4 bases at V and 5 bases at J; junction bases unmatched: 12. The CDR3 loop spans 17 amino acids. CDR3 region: CASSSTGTSSFNNEQFF. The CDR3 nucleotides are TGTGCCAGCAGCTCAACAGGGACTAGCTCGTTCAACAATGAGCAGTTCTTC.